This T cell receptor beta chain was captured by sequencing in a study of human T cells and chemical hapten exposure (dated by TCRdb to the early 2020s). Describing the broader study: For sensitization, 2% DPC in acetone was applied to a roughly 2 cm by roughly 2 cm area of upper inner arm skin. Throughout the roughly 25-week study period, patients were also given weekly therapeutic DPC doses on the scalp. Patch tests used Finn chambers with 0.01% DPC on the upper back, scored after 6 days by International Contact Dermatitis Research Group standards. Alopecia areata with under or over 50% scalp involvement, alopecia totalis and alopecia universalis were represented in the patient cohort, which was mostly female. Libraries were combined into a pool for sequencing, and differences in TCR yield between samples came mainly from small differences in library volumes within the pool. In alopecia patients, the study followed how the peripheral blood TCR repertoire changed in vivo over primary and secondary sensitization to diphenylcyclopropenone (DPC), a hapten. Blood was sampled from patients pre-sensitization (week 0) and at 2, 6 and about 24 weeks after DPC sensitization. For TCR sequencing, blood came from approximately 29 alopecia patients at anywhere from one to four time points (pre-sensitization, 2, 6 and 24 weeks).

The time point label, read with the paper, signifies: pre-sensitization, week 0. In light of the paper, this sample's treatment or condition label describes: therapeutic diphenylcyclopropenone sensitization with weekly scalp DPC. At each patch-test visit, blood was drawn before the patch test was applied. Eligible patients were aged 18 to 70, diagnosed with alopecia, deemed suitable for DPC therapy, and excluded if pregnant. Total RNA was extracted from unfractionated whole blood collected in Tempus Blood RNA tubes. On the study overall, not on this receptor specifically: The number of PT1 expanded TCRs positively correlated with patch test score, significant at thresholds 8, 16 and 32 but not 4. No change with DPC sensitization was found in the number of TCRs above 1 in 1000 frequency, and no evidence of global repertoire structure alterations was found. Expanded TCRs formed significantly more large CDR3 similarity clusters than pre-sensitization or healthy control sets, consistent with antigen-driven responses. All patients had alopecia, a presumed autoimmune disease, so their immune response might differ from that of healthy individuals. Repeated subsampling changed both the strength of the expansion versus patch-test correlation and the threshold at which the correlation became significant.

Reading the germline V gene gives CDR1 MNHEY and CDR2 SVGAGI. Relative to germline, V is missing 5 bases and J is missing 2 bases, with 5 bases of the junction outside any gene match. The CDR3 has 14 amino acids, counting the end cysteine and phenylalanine. Just the 42-base CDR3 DNA is kept, in frame starting at base 1. Library prep was done by RACE. Instrument on record: NextSeq 500. During library preparation, unique molecular identifiers were attached to individual cDNA molecules so that TCRs could be counted in a quantitative, reproducible way. Both TCR alpha and TCR beta chains were sequenced from each blood RNA sample. The authors' analysis ran thus. The median number of TCRs per sample was roughly 94,000, ranging from about 23,224 to 690,600. The Decombinator software suite was used to annotate V, J and CDR3 in the TCR reads. For PS versus PT1 abundance plots, all samples were subsampled to the same number of TCRs (28,000). TCRs were defined as expanded if absent before sensitization and observed at least eight times at the 2-week time point. TCRdb ran its own pipeline on the public reads, namely fastp trimming at Q25 and MiXCR clone calling, and kept in-frame beta chains. Each CDR3 protein gets just one entry, which takes the most common genes and DNA from the rows behind it. The V and J calls, along with clone size, are taken from TCRdb and not from the paper's own processing. This sample has approximately 260,000 distinct CDR3 sequences in its table, and about 8.1% of those were observed once. The ten largest clones add up to roughly 2.5% of the sample.

This clonotype was counted between two and nine times. No cognate antigen has been identified for it. The input lacks base qualities; no much larger clone sits a single base away. The clonotype was recovered from a middle-aged woman with alopecia areata. Some clones in this sample may be carry-over from other donors' samples. In this chain, TRBV6-5 is recombined with TRBJ2-7, and TRBD1 matches 8 of the central bases. The sequenced sample was whole blood, obtained in connection with sensitization to the hapten diphenylcyclopropenone (DPC). CDR3 loop: CASSALQGAYEQYF. The sequence in DNA is TGTGCCAGCAGTGCCTTACAGGGGGCCTACGAGCAGTACTTC.